The 18 T cell receptor beta chains in this list originate from one sample, sequenced in a study of cytomegalovirus exposure and HLA in healthy donors. PCR used 60 Vbeta primers and 13 Jbeta primers. The repertoire was sequenced with immunoSEQ multiplex PCR; TCRdb's copy has only in-frame clones and lacks some. This table has 200,000 or so clones, 70% to 85% appearing once. The sample consisted of PBMCs. The receptor source for this set is a boy aged 2 to 9 in good health and CMV-seronegative.

The chain links TRBV7-2 to TRBJ1-2; tentatively, D is TRBD1 (5 bases). This CDR3 is built from 13 residues. Germline loops: CDR1 SGHTA, CDR2 FQGNSA. Between the trimmed V and J ends, which lost 6 bases and 8 bases, there was a span of 16 bases. CDR3 protein: CASSIQGRRGYTF. The CDR3 nucleotides read TGTGCCAGCAGTATTCAGGGCCGTCGGGGCTACACCTTC.

This clone appeared once. V usage is TRBV11-3 and J usage is TRBJ2-1; 9 bases match TRBD1. Germline lookup yields CDR1 SGHNT and CDR2 YENEEA. This CDR3 has 13 amino acids. V lost 4 bases to trimming and J lost 7 bases; unmatched junction nucleotides: 2. CDR3 nucleotides: TGTGCCAGCAGCTGGGGACAGGGTAATGAGCAGTTCTTC. It specifies CASSWGQGNEQFF.

This sequence joins TRBV9 and TRBJ2-6; TRBD2 matches 7 bases. Germline V gene lookup returns CDR1 SGDLS and CDR2 YYNGEE. The CDR3 has 15 amino acids. V was pared by 2 bases and J by 2 bases, with 1 base of the junction left unmatched. The CDR3 bases are TGTGCCAGCAGCGTTGCGGGGGCTGGGGCCAACGTCCTGACTTTC. Translating it yields CASSVAGAGANVLTF.

This clone has just a few counts. J is TRBJ2-7 and V is TRBV7-2; 10 bases fit TRBD1. V shed 5 bases, J shed 6 bases, and the junction held 13 bases outside the gene matches. Germline assignment: CDR1 SGHTA and CDR2 FQGNSA. The CDR3 length is 16 residues. This CDR3 is CASSNLGRQGAGEQYF. CDR3 DNA: TGTGCCAGCAGCAACCTGGGGAGACAGGGGGCCGGCGAGCAGTACTTC.

This chain joins TRBV21-1 and TRBJ2-7; TRBD2, the D gene given by the table, was not confirmed from the DNA. TRBV21-1 constitutes a pseudogene. CDR3 length: 14 residues. The CDR3: CASSKAQGGKEQYF. The CDR3 DNA reads as TGTGCCAGCAGCAAAGCGCAGGGAGGAAAGGAGCAGTACTTC.

The chain links TRBV7-6 to TRBJ2-5; D gene unclear. Germline CDR1 reads SGHVS; CDR2 reads FNYEAQ. With 5 bases removed from V and 5 bases from J, the gap between germline ends came to 12 bases. The CDR3 extends over 13 amino acids. The CDR3, as DNA: TGTGCCAGCAGCGGCGGTACCGGGGAGACCCAGTACTTC. It is translated as CASSGGTGETQYF.

The rearrangement links TRBV19 to TRBJ2-3; 10 positions match TRBD2. V shed 5 bases, J shed 2 bases, and the junction held 7 bases outside the gene matches. This CDR3 has 16 amino acids. Germline V lookup: CDR1 LNHDA, CDR2 SQIVND (reference sequence). The CDR3 reads CASSVKAGGLTDTQYF. The CDR3 DNA reads as TGTGCCAGTAGTGTAAAAGCGGGGGGGCTCACAGATACGCAGTATTTT.

The chain has TRBV5-4 and TRBJ1-6; the D gene is possibly TRBD1 (5 bases). The ends were cut back, 4 bases at V and 3 bases at J, with 17 bases in the middle. The CDR3 has 17 residues. In germline, CDR1 is SGHNT, CDR2 YYREEE (reference sequence). The CDR3 sequence: CASSTGGAQGYNSPLHF. DNA of the CDR3: TGTGCCAGCAGCACGGGAGGGGCCCAGGGCTATAATTCACCCCTCCACTTT.

The chain has TRBV7-9 and TRBJ2-7; maybe TRBD1 (6 bases). Trimming left V 1 base short and J 0 bases short, with 16 bases between. This CDR3 is 17 amino acids long. Germline CDR1 SEHNR, CDR2 FQNEAQ (reference sequence). The CDR3 loop is CASSLGGYRDNSYEQYF. CDR3 bases: TGTGCCAGCAGCTTAGGAGGTTACCGGGACAACTCCTACGAGCAGTACTTC.

CDR3 in amino acids: CASSGRGHQPQHF. DNA for the CDR3: TGTGCCAGCTCTGGCAGGGGCCATCAGCCCCAGCATTTT. The rearrangement links TRBV27 to TRBJ1-5; a weak D match, TRBD1 (6 bases). CDR3 length: 13 residues. V lost 8 bases to trimming and J lost 5 bases, with 13 bases between them. Germline V gene data show CDR1 as MNHEY and CDR2 as SMNVEV (reference sequence).

The rearrangement uses TRBV7-2 and TRBJ1-2; maybe TRBD1 (5 bases). Germline V gives CDR1 SGHTA, CDR2 FQGNSA. CDR3 length: 18 residues. Trimming left V 0 bases short and J 2 bases short, with 19 bases between. The chain's CDR3 is CASSLAPYSSDRNYGYTF. CDR3 nucleotide sequence: TGTGCCAGCAGCTTAGCTCCCTATAGCTCTGACAGAAACTATGGCTACACCTTC.

V is TRBV5-1 and J is TRBJ2-5; possible D gene TRBD2, 7 bases. CDR1 is SGHRS and CDR2 is YFSETQ in the germline V gene. The CDR3 is 15 residues long. The V gene lost 4 bases and the J gene lost 5 bases, with 18 bases spanning the gap. CDR3 sequence (DNA): TGCGCCAGCAGCCCCTCCCGGGGGCGGGGGGAGACCCAGTACTTC. Its translation is CASSPSRGRGETQYF. Variable domain in full (rest from reference TRBV5-1 and TRBJ2-5): KAGVTQTPRYLIKTRGQQVTLSCSPISGHRSVSWYQQTPGQGLQFLFEYFSETQRNKGNFPGRFSGRQFSNSRSEMNVSTLELGDSALYLCASSPSRGRGETQYFGPGTRLLVL.

This chain joins TRBV21-1 and TRBJ2-7; the table's D call, TRBD2, was not checked against the DNA. TRBV21-1 is classified as a pseudogene. This CDR3 is 17 amino acids long. CDR3 sequence reads: CASSEREIAGRPTEQYF. CDR3 bases: TGTGCCAGCAGCGAAAGGGAGATCGCCGGTCGCCCGACCGAGCAGTACTTC.

This chain connects TRBV5-6 to TRBJ2-1, with 10 bases aligning to TRBD1. There are 18 residues in the CDR3. V lost 0 bases and J lost 0; bases outside the gene matches: 6. The germline V gene encodes CDR1 SGHDT and CDR2 YYEEEE. The CDR3 bases are TGTGCCAGCAGCTTGGACGAACGGACAGGGGGCTCCTACAATGAGCAGTTCTTC. Translated, it gives CASSLDERTGGSYNEQFF. Full variable domain (missing parts from reference TRBV5-6 and TRBJ2-1): DAGVTQSPTHLIKTRGQQVTLRCSPKSGHDTVSWYQQALGQGPQFIFQYYEEEERQRGNFPDRFSGHQFPNYSSELNVNALLLGDSALYLCASSLDERTGGSYNEQFFGPGTRLTVL.

The CDR3 DNA reads as TGTGCCAGCAGTGACCTTTGCGGGGGACGTGATACGCAGTATTTT. Protein product: CASSDLCGGRDTQYF. The chain recombines TRBV6-4 with TRBJ2-3; the match to TRBD2 covers 7 bases. Germline V lookup: CDR1 MRHNA, CDR2 SNTAGT. The junction had 8 bases not matched to a gene; V was cut back by 2 bases and J by 6 bases. This CDR3 has 15 amino acids.

The chain has TRBV6-5 and TRBJ2-7; 7 nucleotides line up with TRBD1. Germline CDR1 MNHEY, CDR2 SVGAGI. The CDR3 sequence is 14 residues long. J gave up 3 bases and V 3 bases, and 5 bases lay outside the gene matches. CDR3 residues: CASSYKGAGYEQYF. CDR3 DNA: TGTGCCAGCAGTTATAAGGGGGCGGGCTACGAGCAGTACTTC.

V gene TRBV30 combines with J gene TRBJ2-1; 8 bases line up with TRBD2. With V trimmed by 1 base and J by 5 bases, 7 bases remained unmatched. The V gene's germline CDR1 is GTSNPN and CDR2 SVGIG (reference sequence). The CDR3 length is 15 residues. DNA of the CDR3: TGTGCCTGGAGTGCTCGGGGGGGGCGGCACAATGAGCAGTTCTTC. Translated: CAWSARGGRHNEQFF.

CDR3 DNA: TGCGCCAGCAGCCAAGACTGGCCGGGGGGGGCCACCGGGGAGCTGTTTTTT. It is translated as CASSQDWPGGATGELFF. This chain uses TRBV4-3 with TRBJ2-2; TRBD2 agrees at 8 bases. Losses at the gene ends were 0 bases for V and 4 bases for J; bases not matched to a gene: 7. The CDR3 covers 17 residues. Germline V gene sequence: CDR1 LGHNA, CDR2 YSLEER.